This T cell receptor beta chain was sequenced for a study of CD8 T cells in ankylosing spondylitis. Study findings and constraints: Clones linked to the disease showed a CD8+ phenotype. They occurred at relatively low frequencies in peripheral blood. It was reported that disease-linked clones were significantly enriched in matched ankylosing spondylitis synovial fluid. It appeared that ankylosing spondylitis blood was characterized by a TCR beta motif of about eight highly homologous variants.

Via MiXCR, TCRdb re-called the 5' RACE reads, giving one row per CDR3 protein. The table has approximately 220,000 distinct CDR3 sequences, 20% to 30% seen once. The CDR3 is 15 amino acids. With 4 bases clipped from V and 9 bases from J, the junction kept 13 bases outside the gene matches. From germline, CDR1 is SGHNT and CDR2 YYREEE (reference sequence). This clonotype was counted at least ten times. The antigen is not known. The specimen sequenced was blood, either unsorted or a sorted T cell fraction (not recorded which). This chain connects TRBV5-4 to TRBJ2-1; 7 bases fit TRBD1. The TCR sequence derives from a male donor with ankylosing spondylitis or in good health (not recorded which). CDR3 residues: CASSRKGTEKGEQFF. CDR3 nucleotide sequence: TGTGCCAGCAGCCGCAAAGGGACAGAAAAGGGTGAGCAGTTCTTC.